These 22 T cell receptor beta chains share one sample of origin, sequenced in a study of beta chain features in type 1 diabetes. All of the isolated RNA was reverse transcribed, so expressed TCRB transcripts were sequenced. The assay was immunoSEQ multiplex PCR, and TCRdb's table has in-frame clones only and misses some. The sample has about 320,000 clones; 14% are singletons. The sequencing input was central memory CD4+ T cells from blood. These receptors were taken from a man aged 30 to 39 in good health.

The V call is TRBV7-2, the J call TRBJ1-1; TRBD1 might be the D (6 bases). CDR1 is SGHTA, CDR2 FQGNSA, per germline. Trimming removed 4 bases from V and 1 base from J, with 19 bases in between. This CDR3 spans 17 amino acids. CDR3 loop: CASSSTWTARRNTEAFF. In DNA, the CDR3 is TGTGCCAGCAGCTCCACCTGGACAGCTCGCCGGAACACTGAAGCTTTCTTT.

The V and J genes are TRBV5-1 and TRBJ1-2, with 11 bases that match TRBD1. This CDR3 is 16 amino acids long. J gave up 0 bases and V 2 bases, and 3 bases lay outside the gene matches. CDR1 and CDR2 from the germline V gene are SGHRS and YFSETQ. The DNA for the CDR3 is TGCGCCAGCAGCTTCGGACAGGGGGCATCTAACTATGGCTACACCTTC. Translation: CASSFGQGASNYGYTF. Full variable domain (outside the CDR3, taken from reference TRBV5-1 and TRBJ1-2): KAGVTQTPRYLIKTRGQQVTLSCSPISGHRSVSWYQQTPGQGLQFLFEYFSETQRNKGNFPGRFSGRQFSNSRSEMNVSTLELGDSALYLCASSFGQGASNYGYTFGSGTRLTVV.

This chain's CDR3 is CASGGRGGRLAKNIQYF. The CDR3 DNA reads TGTGCCAGCGGGGGCCGGGGCGGGAGGCTAGCCAAAAACATTCAGTACTTC. J is TRBJ2-4 and V is TRBV2; TRBD2 aligns across 8 bases. The germline V gene has CDR1 SNHLY and CDR2 FYNNEI. The V gene end was trimmed by 8 bases and the J gene end by 0 bases; junction bases not matched to a gene: 12. The CDR3 is made up of 17 amino acids.

With respect to this clone: Other nucleotide sequences in the sample specify the same CDR3. This chain uses TRBV7-2 with TRBJ2-1; D gene unclear. The germline V gene has CDR1 SGHTA and CDR2 FQGNSA. The CDR3 contains 13 residues. The V and J ends lost 3 bases and 5 bases respectively, with 8 bases between them. DNA for the CDR3: TGTGCCAGCAGCTTCTCCCGTCACAATGAGCAGTTCTTC. It yields the protein CASSFSRHNEQFF. Looking up the rest from reference TRBV7-2 and TRBJ2-1 gives the full variable domain: GAGVSQSPSNKVTEKGKDVELRCDPISGHTALYWYRQSLGQGLEFLIYFQGNSAPDKSGLPSDRFSAERTGGSVSTLTIQRTQQEDSAVYLCASSFSRHNEQFFGPGTRLTVL.

The chain joins TRBV4-3 to TRBJ2-7; no clear D gene. CDR3 length: 14 amino acids. V dropped 2 bases and J dropped 0 bases, with 8 bases sitting between them. Germline values: CDR1 LGHNA, CDR2 YSLEER. The CDR3 spells CASSQKYSSYEQYF. CDR3 in DNA: TGCGCCAGCAGCCAAAAGTACAGCTCCTACGAGCAGTACTTC.

The V gene is TRBV6-5, the J gene TRBJ1-1; perhaps TRBD1 as D (6 bases). Germline CDR1 and CDR2: MNHEY and SVGAGI. CDR3 size: 16 residues. The ends were cut back, 0 bases at V and 4 bases at J, with 15 bases in the middle. CDR3 loop: CASSYSIVGGGTEAFF. Here the CDR3 DNA reads TGTGCCAGCAGTTACTCGATCGTCGGGGGCGGCACTGAAGCTTTCTTT.

The chain couples TRBV2 to TRBJ2-5; 8 bases map to TRBD2. V shed 6 bases, J shed 4 bases, and the junction held 10 bases outside the gene matches. The CDR3 is 15 amino acids. In germline, CDR1 is SNHLY, CDR2 FYNNEI. The CDR3 spells CASRALSGRGETQYF. The DNA for the CDR3 is TGTGCCAGCAGGGCCCTGAGCGGGAGAGGAGAGACCCAGTACTTC.

V and J are TRBV10-3 and TRBJ1-1; 9 positions match TRBD1. This CDR3 has 16 amino acids. CDR1 is ENHRY and CDR2 is SYGVKD in the germline V gene. Trimming cost V 3 bases and J 4 bases; bases outside gene matches: 9. CDR3 protein: CAISDKDRGAATEAFF. CDR3 coding DNA: TGTGCCATCAGTGACAAGGACAGGGGAGCAGCCACTGAAGCTTTCTTT.

V and J are TRBV11-2 and TRBJ2-1; TRBD1 matches 8 bases. The CDR3 is 16 amino acids. The V and J ends lost 2 bases and 5 bases, in that order; junction bases with no gene match: 8. Germline CDR1 and CDR2: SGHAT and FQNNGV. Here the CDR3 DNA reads TGTGCCAGCAGCTTAAGAGGACAGGGTAGGGACAATGAGCAGTTCTTC. This encodes CASSLRGQGRDNEQFF.

This clone has only a few counts. The V and J genes are TRBV13 and TRBJ2-3; D might be TRBD1 (6 bases). The CDR3 is 17 amino acids. The V end was cut by 2 bases, the J end by 1 base, with 16 bases between. Germline loops: CDR1 PRHDT, CDR2 FYEKMQ (reference sequence). This CDR3 is CASSLKRGGVGTDTQYF. The CDR3 DNA is TGTGCCAGCAGCTTAAAGAGAGGGGGTGTCGGCACAGATACGCAGTATTTT.

CDR3 nucleotides: TGTGCCAGCAGCTTGCGCCCGGGCAGACCCACAGATACGCAGTATTTT. Translated: CASSLRPGRPTDTQYF. The chain uses TRBV7-6 and TRBJ2-3; D uncertain. The CDR3 consists of 16 residues. The germline V and J ends were trimmed by 3 bases and 2 bases, with 15 bases remaining between them. The V gene's germline CDR1 is SGHVS and CDR2 FNYEAQ.

In this sample, this clone turned up a few times. The likely explanation is a read error, given a far larger clone one base away. The rearrangement joins TRBV5-5 to TRBJ2-6; D tentatively fits TRBD1 or TRBD2 (5 bases each). This CDR3 has 16 residues. Germline V lookup: CDR1 SGHKS, CDR2 YYEKEE (reference sequence). V was shortened by 5 bases and J by 0 bases, with 12 bases between the two germline ends. This chain's CDR3 is CASRGVTVSGANVLTF. CDR3 sequence (DNA): TGTGCCAGCAGGGGGGTTACGGTCTCTGGGGCCAACGTCCTGACTTTC.

This clone was picked up a small number of times. This CDR3 reads CASSPRQEYEQYF. In DNA, the CDR3 is TGTGCCAGCTCACCCAGACAGGAGTACGAGCAGTACTTC. The V gene is TRBV18, the J gene TRBJ2-7; TRBD1 is a possible D gene (6 bases). Germline V gene sequence: CDR1 KGHSH, CDR2 LQKENI. The length of the CDR3 is 13 residues. V dropped 3 bases and J dropped 4 bases, with 10 bases sitting between them.

The chain employs TRBV18 and TRBJ2-3; TRBD1 agrees at 10 bases. V shed 0 bases and J 7 bases; nucleotides not matched to a gene: 1. The germline gives CDR1 KGHSH, CDR2 LQKENI. This CDR3 is built from 14 residues. CDR3 region: CASSPPGQGNTQYF. For the CDR3, the DNA is TGTGCCAGCTCACCACCGGGACAGGGGAATACGCAGTATTTT.

The chain uses TRBV6-5 and TRBJ2-2, with 7 bases matching TRBD1. J was trimmed by 5 bases and V by 5 bases; bases with no gene match: 5. Germline V CDR1 and CDR2: MNHEY, SVGAGI. This CDR3 comprises 14 residues. The CDR3, as DNA: TGTGCCAGCAGTACTACAGGGGATACCGGGGAGCTGTTTTTT. As protein: CASSTTGDTGELFF.

The chain carries TRBV7-9 and TRBJ1-4, with 10 bases lining up with TRBD1. The J segment lost 3 bases and the V segment lost 5 bases, leaving 6 bases of the junction unmatched. This CDR3 comprises 16 residues. Germline CDR1 and CDR2: SEHNR and FQNEAQ (reference sequence). In nucleotides, the CDR3 is TGTGCCAGCAGCCTATTCGGACAGGGGGCTAATGAAAAACTGTTTTTT. Translation gives CASSLFGQGANEKLFF.

This clone was observed a handful of times. CDR3 DNA sequence: TGTGCCAGCAGTTCCCAGGGACTCTCCTACGAGCAGTACGTC. It codes for CASSSQGLSYEQYV. The rearrangement links TRBV28 to TRBJ2-7; possible D gene TRBD2, 6 bases. Trimming cost V 4 bases and J 0 bases, with 10 bases left between them. This CDR3 spans 14 amino acids. Germline CDR1 reads MDHEN; CDR2 reads SYDVKM.

This clone was counted only a few times. The rearrangement links TRBV25-1 to TRBJ1-2, with unresolved D. The CDR3 covers 13 residues. V lost 5 bases to trimming and J lost 4 bases, with 11 bases between them. The V gene's germline CDR1 is MGHDK and CDR2 SYGVNS. The CDR3 DNA is TGTGCCAGCAGTTTAGGGCGGATCTATGGCTACACCTTC. It codes for CASSLGRIYGYTF.

The chain couples TRBV29-1 to TRBJ2-1, with D maybe TRBD1 (6 bases). The CDR3 runs to 13 residues. The V end was cut by 3 bases, the J end by 8 bases, with 14 bases between. Looked up from germline, CDR1 is SQVTM and CDR2 is ANQGSEA. The DNA for the CDR3 is TGCAGCGTTGAGGGACACCGAGGCGATGAGCAGTTCTTC. Translated: CSVEGHRGDEQFF.

The chain has TRBV7-9 and TRBJ2-5; 8 bases align to TRBD1. Per germline, CDR1 SEHNR and CDR2 FQNEAQ (reference sequence). The V segment lost 5 bases and the J segment 5 bases; nucleotides outside the gene matches: 13. There are 16 residues in the CDR3. The CDR3 DNA reads TGTGCCAGCAGCCCAATTCCCGCAGGGGGCCGGGAGACCCAGTACTTC. Encoded protein: CASSPIPAGGRETQYF.

This chain uses TRBV4-2 with TRBJ1-1, with D perhaps matching TRBD1 (5 bases). The CDR3 consists of 16 residues. Germline-derived CDR1 and CDR2 are LGHNA and YNFKEQ. V dropped 0 bases and J dropped 5 bases, with 16 bases sitting between them. The CDR3 sequence is CASSQDWLKQATEAFF. Written as DNA, the CDR3 is TGTGCCAGCAGCCAAGATTGGTTAAAACAGGCTACTGAAGCTTTCTTT.

The chain carries TRBV5-1 and TRBJ2-1; 7 bases fit TRBD2. The V and J ends lost 4 bases and 0 bases, in that order; junction bases with no gene match: 13. The CDR3 covers 18 residues. Germline loops: CDR1 SGHRS, CDR2 YFSETQ. The CDR3 DNA is TGCGCCAGCAGCCCGGACCTAGCGGCTCCGAGCTCCTACAATGAGCAGTTCTTC. This codes for CASSPDLAAPSSYNEQFF. Using reference TRBV5-1 and TRBJ2-1 for the parts outside the CDR3, the full variable domain is KAGVTQTPRYLIKTRGQQVTLSCSPISGHRSVSWYQQTPGQGLQFLFEYFSETQRNKGNFPGRFSGRQFSNSRSEMNVSTLELGDSALYLCASSPDLAAPSSYNEQFFGPGTRLTVL.